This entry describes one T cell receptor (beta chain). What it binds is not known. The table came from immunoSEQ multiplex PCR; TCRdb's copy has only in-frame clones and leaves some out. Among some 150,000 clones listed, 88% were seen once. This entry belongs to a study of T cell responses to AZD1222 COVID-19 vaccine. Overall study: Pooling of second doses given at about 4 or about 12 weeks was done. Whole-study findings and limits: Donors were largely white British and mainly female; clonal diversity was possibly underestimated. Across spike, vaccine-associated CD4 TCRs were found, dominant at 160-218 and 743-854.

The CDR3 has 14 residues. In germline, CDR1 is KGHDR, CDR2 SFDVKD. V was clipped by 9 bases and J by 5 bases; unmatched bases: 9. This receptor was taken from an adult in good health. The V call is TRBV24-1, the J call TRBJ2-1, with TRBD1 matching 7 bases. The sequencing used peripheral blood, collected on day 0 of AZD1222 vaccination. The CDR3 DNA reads TGTGCCACCGAGACCGGGACAGTCAACAATGAGCAGTTCTTC. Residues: CATETGTVNNEQFF.